This TCR beta chain was observed in a study of cytomegalovirus exposure and HLA in healthy donors. These donors, healthy bone marrow donors, were studied. Notes on the study in general: About 90% or about 30% of the time was how often most TCR beta V segments were productive, according to an earlier analysis. Indistinguishability led to the exclusion of some V segments, TRBV6-2 and TRBV6-3 included.

A word on this clone: Its antigen is not identified.

The CDR3 is made up of 16 amino acids. The V end was cut by 0 bases, the J end by 3 bases, with 14 bases between. Germline-derived CDR1 and CDR2 are SNHLY and FYNNEI. Amplification used 60 Vbeta primers and 13 Jbeta primers. TCRdb's table, derived via immunoSEQ multiplex PCR, lists solely in-frame clones and lacks some. The sample includes around 130,000 clones, approximately 80% seen only once; the top ten take less than 3%. The chain employs TRBV2 and TRBJ1-1, with D possibly being TRBD1 (5 bases). This clonotype was obtained from a man aged 45 to 65 in good health and CMV-seronegative. Sequenced sample: PBMCs. Here the CDR3 reads CASSEASLGGDTEAFF. In DNA form, the CDR3 reads TGTGCCAGCAGTGAAGCCAGTCTCGGGGGAGACACTGAAGCTTTCTTT.